The clone carrying this T cell receptor (beta chain) was observed a few times. This entry comes from a study of blood T cells in healthy people across ages. PCR was performed a second time for about 6 to 11 cycles using a sample-barcoded 5' primer and a J-beta primer mix. MiXCR, applied by TCRdb to the 5' RACE reads, yields one record per CDR3 protein. This table has 750,000 to 950,000 distinct CDR3 sequences, under 30% appearing once. There are 15 residues in the CDR3. CDR1 MNHNS and CDR2 SASEGT come from the germline V gene. These data were also reused for a study on T cells of mothers and their children. That paper notes: Donation involved three healthy Caucasian mothers and the six children that they had. Second-PCR amplification with M1S added sample barcodes and 2-4 random nucleotides. Mothers and children who were related shared slightly more overlap than unrelated pairs, but not significantly more. T cell clones that were persistent and microchimeric went undetected.

The chain uses TRBV6-1 and TRBJ2-5; D is uncertain. The J call is doubtful: the DNA matches TRBJ2-7 better. The sequencing sample was made of blood. The sequence was obtained from a boy under 18 in good health. The chain's CDR3 is CASSVYTPPEYEQYF. The CDR3 nucleotides are TGTGCCAGCAGTGTATACACACCCCCGGAATACGAGCAGTACTTC.